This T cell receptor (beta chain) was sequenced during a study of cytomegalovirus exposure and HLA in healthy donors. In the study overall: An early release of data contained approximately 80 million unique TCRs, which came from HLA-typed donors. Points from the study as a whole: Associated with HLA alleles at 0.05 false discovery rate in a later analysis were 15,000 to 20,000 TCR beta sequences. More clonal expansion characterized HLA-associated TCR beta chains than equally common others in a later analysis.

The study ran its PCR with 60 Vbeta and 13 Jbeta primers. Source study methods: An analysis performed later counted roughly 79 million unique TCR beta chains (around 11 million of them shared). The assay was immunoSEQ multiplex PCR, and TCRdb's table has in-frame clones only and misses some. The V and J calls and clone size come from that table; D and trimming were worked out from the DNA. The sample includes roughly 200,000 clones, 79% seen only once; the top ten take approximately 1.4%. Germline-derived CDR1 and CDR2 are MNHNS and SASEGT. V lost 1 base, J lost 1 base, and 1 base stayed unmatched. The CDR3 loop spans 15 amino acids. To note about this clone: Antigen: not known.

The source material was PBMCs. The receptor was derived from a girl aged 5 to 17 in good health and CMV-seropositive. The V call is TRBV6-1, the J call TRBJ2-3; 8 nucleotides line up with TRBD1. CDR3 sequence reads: CASSEGDRRTDTQYF. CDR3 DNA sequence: TGTGCCAGCAGTGAAGGGGACAGGCGCACAGATACGCAGTATTTT.